This entry features one T cell receptor (beta chain) sequence. The record originates from a study of shared clonotypes between healthy human individuals. The length of the CDR3 is 14 residues. Germline loops: CDR1 MNHNS, CDR2 SASEGT. The V segment lost 5 bases and the J segment 4 bases; nucleotides outside the gene matches: 4. CD8 cells regarded as naive lacked CD45RO, were positively chosen for CCR7, and omitted terminally differentiated effector memory CD45RA+ cells. Sequencing used immunoSEQ multiplex PCR; TCRdb keeps in-frame clones, though not all of them. The sample consists of around 2,000,000 clones, less than 95% of them appearing once.

The sample was naive CD8+ T cells sorted from blood. The rearrangement uses TRBV6-1 and TRBJ1-5, with 8 bases identical to TRBD1. The sequence was obtained from a man aged 18 to 29 in good health. CDR3 in DNA: TGTGCCAGCAGTTGGACAGGGAAGAATCAGCCCCAGCATTTT. Its translation: CASSWTGKNQPQHF.